Listed here are 27 T cell receptor beta chains from one sample, sequenced in a study of shared clonotypes between healthy human individuals. Clones were sequenced by immunoSEQ multiplex PCR, and TCRdb holds only the in-frame ones, with some missing. The data show roughly 760,000 clones, around two thirds seen once. Sequencing was carried out using memory CD4+ T cells sorted from blood. Subset indicated: CD45RA-negative fraction. All receptors come from a woman in her thirties in good health.

The chain carries TRBV27 and TRBJ1-5; D remains ambiguous. The CDR3 runs to 15 residues. The germline CDR1 and CDR2 sequences are MNHEY and SMNVEV (reference sequence). The ends were cut back, 6 bases at V and 2 bases at J, with 14 bases in the middle. The CDR3 sequence is CASRPSDYGNQPQHF. In nucleotides, the CDR3 is TGTGCCAGCAGACCAAGTGACTACGGCAATCAGCCCCAGCATTTT.

Regarding this clone: Additional DNA sequences in this sample encode the identical CDR3. This chain joins TRBV30 and TRBJ1-5; 10 bases agree with TRBD1. Losses at the gene ends were 3 bases for V and 5 bases for J; bases not matched to a gene: 1. The CDR3 runs to 13 residues. Looked up from germline, CDR1 is GTSNPN and CDR2 is SVGIG (reference sequence). CDR3 residues: CAWSGTGDQPQHF. Written as DNA, the CDR3 is TGTGCCTGGAGCGGGACAGGGGATCAGCCCCAGCATTTT.

The chain is built from TRBV2 and TRBJ1-2, with D maybe TRBD1 (5 bases). Germline loops: CDR1 SNHLY, CDR2 FYNNEI. The CDR3 is 14 amino acids. V lost 2 bases and J 8 bases, leaving 15 bases between the germline ends. DNA for the CDR3: TGTGCCAGCAGTGAAAGCGGGACCCAAGGCGGCTACACCTTC. Protein: CASSESGTQGGYTF.

V gene TRBV7-9 combines with J gene TRBJ2-3; 13 positions match TRBD2. J lost 3 bases, V lost 5 bases, and 2 bases had no gene match. The germline V gene encodes CDR1 SEHNR and CDR2 FQNEAQ (reference sequence). The length of the CDR3 is 15 residues. The CDR3 DNA sequence: TGTGCCAGCAGCACGACTAGCGGGAGGACAGATACGCAGTATTTT. This sequence encodes CASSTTSGRTDTQYF. Complete variable domain (other parts from reference TRBV7-9 and TRBJ2-3): DTGVSQNPRHKITKRGQNVTFRCDPISEHNRLYWYRQTLGQGPEFLTYFQNEAQLEKSRLLSDRFSAERPKGSFSTLEIQRTEQGDSAMYLCASSTTSGRTDTQYFGPGTRLTVL.

Remarks on this clone: Additional DNA sequences in this sample encode the identical CDR3. The rearrangement uses TRBV2 and TRBJ2-6; no firm D call. V lost 4 bases and J lost 0, with 4 bases in between. The germline V gene has CDR1 SNHLY and CDR2 FYNNEI. The CDR3 totals 14 residues. CDR3 nucleotides: TGTGCCAGCAGTGTGCGCTCTGGGGCCAACGTCCTGACTTTC. This codes for CASSVRSGANVLTF. The full variable domain, completed using reference TRBV2 and TRBJ2-6, is EPEVTQTPSHQVTQMGQEVILRCVPISNHLYFYWYRQILGQKVEFLVSFYNNEISEKSEIFDDQFSVERPDGSNFTLKIRSTKLEDSAMYFCASSVRSGANVLTFGAGSRLTVL.

The V call is TRBV27, the J call TRBJ2-1, with TRBD2 identical over 9 bases. The junction had 19 bases not matched to a gene; V was cut back by 7 bases and J by 9 bases. CDR3 length: 17 residues. Germline V gene sequence: CDR1 MNHEY, CDR2 SMNVEV (reference sequence). CDR3 sequence reads: CASMGGPTGLARGEQFF. The CDR3 DNA follows: TGTGCCAGCATGGGGGGTCCCACGGGACTAGCTAGGGGTGAGCAGTTCTTC.

This rearrangement joins TRBV27 to TRBJ2-1; 13 bases fit TRBD2. Germline V gives CDR1 MNHEY, CDR2 SMNVEV (reference sequence). The CDR3 is 16 amino acids. After removal of 4 bases from V and 6 bases from J, the junction contained 6 bases not matched to a gene. The CDR3 is CASSSWTSGRGNEQFF. The CDR3, as DNA: TGTGCCAGCAGTTCCTGGACTAGCGGGAGAGGCAATGAGCAGTTCTTC.

V is TRBV10-3 and J is TRBJ2-7; 10 nucleotides agree with TRBD2. With V trimmed by 2 bases and J by 4 bases, 2 bases remained unmatched. Germline V lookup: CDR1 ENHRY, CDR2 SYGVKD. The CDR3 has 14 amino acids. CDR3 DNA sequence: TGTGCCATCAGTGAGGGACTAGCGGTATACGAGCAGTACTTC. It translates to CAISEGLAVYEQYF.

The gene calls are TRBV5-1 and TRBJ2-1; TRBD2 matches at 9 bases. Unmatched junction bases numbered 8, after V lost 0 bases and J lost 1 base. The CDR3 totals 18 residues. CDR1 SGHRS and CDR2 YFSETQ come from the germline V gene. The CDR3: CASSLGPGAGGSYNEQFF. CDR3 nucleotide sequence: TGCGCCAGCAGCTTGGGCCCTGGAGCGGGAGGATCCTACAATGAGCAGTTCTTC. Full variable domain (missing parts from reference TRBV5-1 and TRBJ2-1): KAGVTQTPRYLIKTRGQQVTLSCSPISGHRSVSWYQQTPGQGLQFLFEYFSETQRNKGNFPGRFSGRQFSNSRSEMNVSTLELGDSALYLCASSLGPGAGGSYNEQFFGPGTRLTVL.

This clone was seen ten or more times. V gene TRBV5-4 combines with J gene TRBJ2-5; a weak D match, TRBD2 (5 bases). V was trimmed by 4 bases and J by 4 bases, leaving 11 bases between them. Looked up from germline, CDR1 is SGHNT and CDR2 is YYREEE (reference sequence). This CDR3 is built from 13 residues. In nucleotides, the CDR3 is TGTGCCAGCAGCGCAGACTACCCAGAGACCCAGTACTTC. Its protein is CASSADYPETQYF.

V and J are TRBV25-1 and TRBJ2-1; possibly TRBD2 for D (6 bases). The CDR3 length is 15 residues. Trimming took 3 bases from V and 1 from J, leaving 10 bases between them. The germline V gene encodes CDR1 MGHDK and CDR2 SYGVNS. CDR3 in amino acids: CASSDRAGSYNEQFF. The CDR3 coding sequence is TGTGCCAGCAGTGATCGGGCGGGATCCTACAATGAGCAGTTCTTC. The full variable domain, in which reference TRBV25-1 and TRBJ2-1 provide the parts outside the CDR3, is EADIYQTPRYLVIGTGKKITLECSQTMGHDKMYWYQQDPGMELHLIHYSYGVNSTEKGDLSSESTVSRIRTEHFPLTLESARPSHTSQYLCASSDRAGSYNEQFFGPGTRLTVL.

This clone appeared a single time. The chain links TRBV19 to TRBJ2-3, with D unclear. Trimming took 4 bases from V and 2 from J, leaving 4 bases between them. This CDR3 region has 12 residues. CDR1 LNHDA and CDR2 SQIVND come from the germline V gene (reference sequence). The CDR3 loop is CASSSNTDTQYF. The CDR3 coding sequence is TGTGCCAGTAGTAGCAACACAGATACGCAGTATTTT.

The rearrangement uses TRBV2 and TRBJ2-7; D may be TRBD2 (5 bases). This CDR3 contains 13 residues. Trimming shortened V by 5 bases and J by 4 bases, and 12 bases separated the two germline ends. Germline loops: CDR1 SNHLY, CDR2 FYNNEI. CDR3 sequence reads: CASSRTLFYEQYF. The CDR3 DNA follows: TGTGCCAGCAGTAGGACTCTTTTTTACGAGCAGTACTTC.

A word on this clone: This likely traces to a read error, being one base from a far larger clone. The chain uses TRBV28 and TRBJ2-3; D not resolved. The germline V gene encodes CDR1 MDHEN and CDR2 SYDVKM. The CDR3 has 11 residues. Trimming pared 4 bases from V and 4 bases from J, leaving 3 bases between. The CDR3 reads CASSYPDTQYF. The CDR3 DNA reads TGTGCCAGCAGTTACCCAGATACGCAGTATTTT.

In regard to this clone: A read error may account for a junction end that differs from germline. The gene calls are TRBV11-1 and TRBJ1-4, with 7 positions matching TRBD1. The CDR3 covers 15 residues. Looked up from germline, CDR1 is SGHAT and CDR2 is FQDESV (reference sequence). The CDR3 sequence is CASSRLGTEKEKLLF. The CDR3 DNA sequence: TGTGCCAGCAGTCGGCTTGGGACAGAGAAAGAAAAACTGCTTTTT.

A few counts support this clone. This could be a read error, since a much larger clone is one nucleotide away. J is TRBJ2-1 and V is TRBV6-5; no reliable D call. CDR1 is MNHEY, CDR2 SVGAGI, per germline. The CDR3 loop spans 11 amino acids. Trimming left V 6 bases short and J 4 bases short, with 4 bases between. The CDR3 here is CASRLYNEQFF. The CDR3 DNA follows: TGTGCCAGCAGGTTATACAATGAGCAGTTCTTC.

CDR3 sequence reads: CASSLALQVNTEAFF. CDR3 sequence (DNA): TGCGCCAGCAGCTTGGCCCTGCAGGTGAACACTGAAGCTTTCTTT. This sequence joins TRBV5-1 and TRBJ1-1; D uncertain. The CDR3 totals 15 residues. Trimming removed 0 bases from V and 0 bases from J, with 9 bases in between. Germline CDR1 reads SGHRS; CDR2 reads YFSETQ. Full variable domain (remainder filled in from reference TRBV5-1 and TRBJ1-1): KAGVTQTPRYLIKTRGQQVTLSCSPISGHRSVSWYQQTPGQGLQFLFEYFSETQRNKGNFPGRFSGRQFSNSRSEMNVSTLELGDSALYLCASSLALQVNTEAFFGQGTRLTVV.

The chain carries TRBV9 and TRBJ2-3, with TRBD1 matching 7 bases. The CDR3 contains 16 residues. Per the germline V gene, CDR1 is SGDLS and CDR2 is YYNGEE. V shed 3 bases and J 0 bases; nucleotides not matched to a gene: 7. CDR3 bases: TGTGCCAGCAGCGCGAGGGGGCAGGTGAGCACAGATACGCAGTATTTT. Amino acids: CASSARGQVSTDTQYF.

This clone has ten or more counts. The chain links TRBV27 to TRBJ2-3, with 8 bases that match TRBD2. Germline V CDR1 and CDR2: MNHEY, SMNVEV (reference sequence). This CDR3 has 16 residues. V was pared by 2 bases and J by 4 bases, with 8 bases of the junction left unmatched. DNA for the CDR3: TGTGCCAGCAGTTTAAGGGGACTAGGAAGCCCAGATACGCAGTATTTT. As protein: CASSLRGLGSPDTQYF.

This sequence joins TRBV19 and TRBJ1-1; weak D call: TRBD1 (6 bases). This CDR3 is 10 amino acids long. Trimming took off 6 bases at V and 10 bases at J, with 9 bases between the two ends. The V gene's germline CDR1 is LNHDA and CDR2 SQIVND (reference sequence). The CDR3 coding sequence is TGTGCCAGTAGGGGGGCGGCAGCTTTCTTT. This encodes CASRGAAAFF.

This clone was picked up a small number of times. This rearrangement joins TRBV30 to TRBJ2-7; D is uncertain. CDR1 is GTSNPN and CDR2 is SVGIG in the germline V gene (reference sequence). CDR3 size: 14 residues. V was cut by 4 bases and J by 6 bases, with 19 bases left in between. Here the CDR3 DNA reads TGTGCCTGGACTGTACGGTACCCTCTCGGCGAGCAGTACTTC. Its protein is CAWTVRYPLGEQYF.

Of note for this clone: It may be a read error: a sequence one base away is much more abundant. In the same sample, other DNA sequences code for this CDR3. The V gene is TRBV30, the J gene TRBJ2-7; D not certain. The germline V gene encodes CDR1 GTSNPN and CDR2 SVGIG (reference sequence). Trimming left V 0 bases short and J 4 bases short, with 7 bases between. This CDR3 contains 12 residues. This CDR3 is CAWSVLGYEQYF. CDR3 nucleotide sequence: TGTGCCTGGAGTGTACTGGGGTACGAGCAGTACTTC.

The chain recombines TRBV27 with TRBJ1-2; D remains ambiguous. Germline lookup yields CDR1 MNHEY and CDR2 SMNVEV (reference sequence). The CDR3 is 14 amino acids. Trimming shortened V by 0 bases and J by 4 bases, and 9 bases separated the two germline ends. Written as DNA, the CDR3 is TGTGCCAGCAGTTTATCGGAGGGTTCCTATGGCTACACCTTC. Translating it yields CASSLSEGSYGYTF.

The chain couples TRBV15 to TRBJ1-1, with D maybe TRBD1 (5 bases). The CDR3 covers 16 residues. The V end lost 0 bases, the J end lost 3 bases, and 14 bases lay between the germline ends. Germline V lookup: CDR1 LNHNV, CDR2 YYDKDF (reference sequence). The CDR3 region is CATSRDPGQRHTEAFF. CDR3 DNA sequence: TGTGCCACCAGCAGAGATCCGGGGCAACGGCACACTGAAGCTTTCTTT.

The chain uses TRBV15 and TRBJ2-7, with 10 bases fitting TRBD1. V lost 3 bases, J lost 4 bases, and 9 bases stayed unmatched. This CDR3 is 16 amino acids long. Germline V gives CDR1 LNHNV, CDR2 YYDKDF (reference sequence). In DNA, the CDR3 is TGTGCCACCAGCAGTTACCAGACAGGGGGCTCTTACGAGCAGTACTTC. This translates into CATSSYQTGGSYEQYF.

This clone appeared a single time. The genes are TRBV7-3 and TRBJ2-2; the D is unclear. The germline gives CDR1 SGHTA, CDR2 FQGTGA. The CDR3 length is 16 residues. V was clipped by 3 bases and J by 4 bases, with 15 bases between them. CDR3 in amino acids: CASSFKRARGTGELFF. Written as DNA, the CDR3 is TGTGCCAGCAGCTTTAAGAGAGCTCGAGGCACCGGGGAGCTGTTTTTT.

This clone was observed a few times. The chain employs TRBV6-5 and TRBJ1-4; D may be TRBD1 (6 bases). Germline lookup yields CDR1 MNHEY and CDR2 SVGAGI. V lost 2 bases and J 5 bases, leaving 15 bases between the germline ends. The CDR3 is 16 residues long. The CDR3 DNA is TGTGCCAGCAGTTACGGGGGGGCGCGACGGAATGAAAAACTGTTTTTT. This encodes CASSYGGARRNEKLFF.